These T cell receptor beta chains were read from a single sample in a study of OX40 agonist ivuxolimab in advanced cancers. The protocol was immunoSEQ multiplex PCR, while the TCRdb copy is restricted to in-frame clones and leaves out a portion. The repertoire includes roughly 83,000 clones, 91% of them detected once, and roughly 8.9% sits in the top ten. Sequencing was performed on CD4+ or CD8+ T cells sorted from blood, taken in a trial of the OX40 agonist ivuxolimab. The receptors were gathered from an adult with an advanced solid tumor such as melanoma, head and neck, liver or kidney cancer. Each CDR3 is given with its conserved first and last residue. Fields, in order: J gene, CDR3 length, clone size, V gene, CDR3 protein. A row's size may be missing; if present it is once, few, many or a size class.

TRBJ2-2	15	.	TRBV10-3	CAINPGQGETGELFF
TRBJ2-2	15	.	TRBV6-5	CASSYGGAAPGELFF
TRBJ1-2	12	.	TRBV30	CAWSPTTYGYTF
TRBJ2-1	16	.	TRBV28	CASSFRGPPSYNEQFF
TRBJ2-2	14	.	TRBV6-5	CAASPATNTGELFF
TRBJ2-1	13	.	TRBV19	CASDGGQINEQFF
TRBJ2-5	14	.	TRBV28	CASRQIDRAETQYF
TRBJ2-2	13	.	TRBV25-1	CASGQANTGELFF
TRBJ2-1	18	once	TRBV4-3	CASSQRLAGGSDYNEQFF
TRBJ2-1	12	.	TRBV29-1	CSVDLSYNEQFF
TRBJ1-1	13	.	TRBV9	CASSVGGRTEAFF
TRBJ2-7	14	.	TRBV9	CASSAGSQRYEQYF
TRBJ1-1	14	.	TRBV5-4	CASSYGTVSTEAFF
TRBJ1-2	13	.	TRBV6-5	CASSYSLIDGYTF
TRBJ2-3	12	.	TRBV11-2	CASSYHLDTQYF
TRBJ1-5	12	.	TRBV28	CASSFSGQPQHF
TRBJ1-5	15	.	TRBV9	CASSVEGSSNQPQHF
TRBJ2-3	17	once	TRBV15	CATSREGTSGGTDTQYF
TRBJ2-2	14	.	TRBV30	CASFPGLNTGELFF
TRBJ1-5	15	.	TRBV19	CASSIDREGNQPQHF
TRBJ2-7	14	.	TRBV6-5	CASSYSTWTEQQYF
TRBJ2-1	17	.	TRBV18	CASSPPTGTSVYNEQFF
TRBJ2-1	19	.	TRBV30	CAWTPLWGREGVLSNEQFF
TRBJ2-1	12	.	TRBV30	CAWSDSVNEQFF